The source of this T cell receptor (beta chain) is a study of blood T cell repertoires in COVID-19 (dated by TCRdb to 2020 to 2021). About the study as a whole: The collaborator samples originated in the United States, Italy and Spain and spanned the acute and convalescent phases of COVID-19. Nearly every sample came with metadata listing a de-identified subject ID, COVID-19 status, age in years and sex. Where available, HLA class I and class II types were obtained from metadata supplied by the sample provider rather than from assay-based typing. The prospective study material was composed of cDNA or gDNA derived from T cells, B-cell-depleted T cells, or PBMCs. A freely available public database, intended as a resource for researchers studying the immune response to SARS-CoV-2, is where the repertoires were released. Subjects who had been exposed to COVID-19, were actively infected with it, or had recovered from it provided the deeply sampled blood TCRbeta repertoires that made up the dataset. Samples were obtained from the ongoing ImmuneRACE study (first 160 participants) and from over a thousand subjects provided by 6 global collaborators.

One collaborating source in Seattle enrolled patients while the patients were actively infected and followed the patients over time throughout the course of disease. Whole blood was collected in K2EDTA tubes by collaborating institutions according to the institutions' own protocols. For TCRbeta analysis, collaborators shipped samples as frozen whole blood, isolated PBMCs, or DNA extracted from either of those sample types. CDR1 and CDR2, looked up from the germline V gene, are MDHEN and SYDVKM. From the cysteine through the phenylalanine, the CDR3 covers 13 amino acids. CDR3 DNA only is kept here, 39 bases in frame from base 1. A distance of 8 bases separates the germline ends of V and J, which lose 5 bases and 1 base respectively. In the case of this clone: The clone's antigen remains unknown. Base qualities are missing; no much larger clone stands one base away.

Overall study outcomes, separate from this receptor: The amount of clinical and demographic metadata varied by source and participant and was provided uncurated.

TCRbeta CDR3 regions were amplified from genomic DNA by means of the immunoSEQ Assay, a bias-controlled multiplex PCR. The authors' pipeline ran thus. The number of nucleated cells in each sample was estimated from the amplification of reference gene primers within the assay. Sequence reads were collapsed and filtered to measure the absolute abundance of every unique TCRbeta CDR3 rearrangement. Productive Simpson clonality was computed per sample as the square root of Simpson's diversity index over productive rearrangements. The table comes from immuneACCESS by way of TCRdb, which keeps in-frame sequences with V and J called. Part of the clones is missing from these tables; in studies checked, under half for an unresolved V gene and the rest for unknown reasons. That table gives V, J and clone size, and the DNA gave D and trimming. In this sample the table shows about 140,000 clones, about 83% of which occur a single time. The ten most abundant clones make up 7% to 9.5% of the sample.

This clonotype was sampled from a man in his thirties or forties with COVID-19, enrolled during active disease. Sequences were obtained from peripheral blood. In this chain, TRBV28 is recombined with TRBJ1-1, with the D gene not confidently named. The sequence in DNA is TGTGCCAGCAGTCCCCCCCGGAACACTGAAGCTTTCTTT. It specifies CASSPPRNTEAFF.